These T cell receptor beta chains were read from a single sample in a study of cytomegalovirus exposure and HLA in healthy donors. Measured with immunoSEQ multiplex PCR; TCRdb has only the in-frame clones, and not every one. This table holds some 240,000 clones, over 65% found once. Sequenced input: PBMCs. Source of these receptors: a young woman in good health and CMV-seronegative. CDR3s include the opening cysteine and the closing phenylalanine or tryptophan. A D gene is named only where the DNA matches it firmly. Where a row states a size, it is once, few, many or the class of an expanded clone; other rows omit it.

>NA|TRBJ2-4|TRBV11-2|TRBD2
CASSLTSGGASAKNIQYF
TGTGCCAGCAGCTTAACTAGCGGGGGGGCCAGTGCCAAAAACATTCAGTACTTC
>few|TRBJ1-2|TRBV11-2|NA
CASSSDRDPHGYTF
TGTGCCAGCAGCTCTGATCGGGACCCCCATGGCTACACCTTC
>NA|TRBJ2-2|TRBV9|NA
CASSVVGGRNTGELFF
TGTGCCAGCAGCGTAGTGGGAGGCCGGAACACCGGGGAGCTGTTTTTT
>NA|TRBJ2-7|TRBV27|NA
CASSLGGGEQYF
TGTGCCAGCAGTTTGGGGGGTGGTGAGCAGTACTTC
>NA|TRBJ1-1|TRBV9|TRBD1
CASRAPGQGATEAFF
TGTGCCAGCAGGGCCCCGGGACAGGGGGCCACTGAAGCTTTCTTT
>few|TRBJ2-7|TRBV5-1|TRBD1
CASSLALRTGPLGEQYF
TGCGCCAGCAGCTTGGCTCTTCGGACAGGGCCCTTGGGCGAGCAGTACTTC
>NA|TRBJ1-1|TRBV6-5|TRBD1
CASRDRGHTEAFF
TGTGCCAGCAGGGACAGGGGGCACACTGAAGCTTTCTTT
>NA|TRBJ1-2|TRBV6-6|NA
CASSTTKDYGYTF
TGTGCCAGCAGCACAACAAAAGACTATGGCTACACCTTC
>NA|TRBJ2-5|TRBV11-2|TRBD1
CASSSQGVVETQYF
TGTGCCAGCAGCTCACAGGGGGTTGTGGAGACCCAGTACTTC
>few|TRBJ1-2|TRBV10-1|TRBD1
CASSENRGSGYTF
TGCGCCAGCAGTGAAAACAGGGGGTCTGGCTACACCTTC
>NA|TRBJ2-1|TRBV27|NA
CASSASGTYNEQFF
TGTGCCAGCAGTGCGTCGGGGACTTACAATGAGCAGTTCTTC
>NA|TRBJ2-1|TRBV9|NA
CASSGPSVDNEQFF
TGTGCCAGCAGCGGACCCAGCGTGGACAATGAGCAGTTCTTC
>NA|TRBJ2-1|TRBV5-1|NA
CASSLAFNEQFF
TGCGCCAGCAGCTTGGCATTCAATGAGCAGTTCTTC
>NA|TRBJ2-5|TRBV30|TRBD2
CAWSVRGSGTQYF
TGTGCCTGGAGTGTTCGCGGGAGTGGGACCCAGTACTTC
>NA|TRBJ2-1|TRBV27|NA
CASSRQMDRVSYNEQFF
TGTGCCAGCAGTCGCCAAATGGACCGGGTCTCCTACAATGAGCAGTTCTTC
>once|TRBJ1-1|TRBV6-5|NA
CASRHPQGTAEAFF
TGTGCCAGCAGACATCCTCAGGGAACCGCTGAAGCTTTCTTT
>NA|TRBJ1-1|TRBV18|NA
CASSSSAQNTEAFF
TGTGCCAGCTCGTCCTCGGCTCAGAACACTGAAGCTTTCTTT
>few|TRBJ1-4|TRBV30|NA
CAWSAKTGFNEKLFF
TGTGCCTGGAGTGCCAAGACAGGATTCAATGAAAAACTGTTTTTT
>NA|TRBJ1-2|TRBV5-1|TRBD1
CASRLISGTENYGYTF
TGCGCCAGCAGGCTAATATCCGGGACAGAAAACTATGGCTACACCTTC
>NA|TRBJ1-1|TRBV28|NA
CASSLDQVGNTEAFF
TGTGCCAGCAGTTTAGATCAGGTAGGGAACACTGAAGCTTTCTTT
>NA|TRBJ2-7|TRBV7-3|NA
CASSLGISYEQYF
TGTGCCAGCAGTTTGGGAATCTCCTACGAGCAGTACTTC
>NA|TRBJ2-6|TRBV27|NA
CATGLVPSGANVLTF
TGTGCCACGGGCCTTGTCCCCTCTGGGGCCAACGTCCTGACTTTC
>NA|TRBJ1-1|TRBV30|TRBD1
CAWRVPGTGGVVTEAFF
TGTGCCTGGAGGGTCCCCGGGACAGGGGGCGTGGTCACTGAAGCTTTCTTT
>NA|TRBJ2-1|TRBV18|NA
CASSRTGTEYNEQFF
TGTGCCAGCTCACGTACAGGGACTGAGTACAATGAGCAGTTCTTC
>once|TRBJ1-1|TRBV6-1|NA
CASSEARPSTEAFF
TGTGCCAGCAGTGAAGCGAGACCGAGCACTGAAGCTTTCTTT
>NA|TRBJ1-3|TRBV15|NA
CATSLGSGNTIYF
TGTGCCACCAGTTTGGGCTCTGGAAACACCATATATTTT
>NA|TRBJ1-1|TRBV6-1|NA
CASTQTVYEAFF
TGTGCCAGCACCCAGACAGTCTATGAAGCTTTCTTT
>NA|TRBJ1-2|TRBV5-6|NA
CASSLRSANYGYTF
TGTGCCAGCAGCTTAAGATCAGCTAACTATGGCTACACCTTC
>NA|TRBJ2-1|TRBV2|NA
CASSETGGLWNEQFF
TGTGCCAGCAGTGAAACAGGAGGACTGTGGAATGAGCAGTTCTTC
>NA|TRBJ2-1|TRBV29-1|TRBD1
CSVDDGQGASGEQFF
TGCAGCGTTGACGACGGACAGGGGGCTTCTGGTGAGCAGTTCTTC
>NA|TRBJ2-1|TRBV27|NA
CASSFQTTTVYNEQFF
TGTGCCAGCAGTTTCCAAACTACCACAGTCTACAATGAGCAGTTCTTC
>NA|TRBJ2-4|TRBV5-6|NA
CASSLSLAKNIQYF
TGTGCCAGCAGCTTGTCCCTAGCCAAAAACATTCAGTACTTC
>once|TRBJ2-2|TRBV14|TRBD1
CASSQLGQEYTGELFF
TGTGCCAGCAGCCAACTAGGACAGGAGTACACCGGGGAGCTGTTTTTT
>NA|TRBJ2-1|TRBV6-5|TRBD1
CASLDGRQGATEQFF
TGTGCCAGCTTGGATGGACGACAGGGGGCAACTGAGCAGTTCTTC
>NA|TRBJ1-5|TRBV27|NA
CASSAYRDQPQHF
TGTGCCAGCAGTGCCTACAGGGATCAGCCCCAGCATTTT
>NA|TRBJ1-5|TRBV28|NA
CASSFTGPNQPQHF
TGTGCCAGCAGTTTTACAGGGCCCAATCAGCCCCAGCATTTT
>once|TRBJ1-1|TRBV30|NA
CAWTRDRQNTEAFF
TGTGCCTGGACCCGGGACCGACAGAACACTGAAGCTTTCTTT
>NA|TRBJ1-1|TRBV5-1|TRBD1
CASSLTGGVLPTEAFF
TGCGCCAGCAGCCTCACAGGGGGCGTATTGCCCACTGAAGCTTTCTTT
>NA|TRBJ2-4|TRBV5-1|NA
CASSLAAGKNIQYF
TGCGCCAGCAGCTTGGCGGCAGGGAAAAACATTCAGTACTTC
>NA|TRBJ1-2|TRBV7-9|NA
CASSTQIYGYTF
TGTGCCAGCAGTACCCAGATCTATGGCTACACCTTC
>NA|TRBJ2-7|TRBV18|NA
CASSPRHGWDYEQYF
TGTGCCAGCTCACCACGACACGGTTGGGACTACGAGCAGTACTTC
>NA|TRBJ1-2|TRBV6-5|NA
CASRWAKSDYGYTF
TGTGCCAGCAGGTGGGCGAAGTCGGACTATGGCTACACCTTC
>NA|TRBJ1-2|TRBV6-5|NA
CASRAGSGSYGYTF
TGTGCCAGCCGTGCGGGGAGCGGGAGCTATGGCTACACCTTC
>few|TRBJ1-3|TRBV7-9|NA
CASSSIQGVGNTIYF
TGTGCCAGCAGCTCAATACAGGGAGTTGGAAACACCATATATTTT
>NA|TRBJ2-3|TRBV19|NA
CASSSRRAGDTQYF
TGTGCCAGTAGTTCCCGTCGAGCAGGGGATACGCAGTATTTT
>NA|TRBJ2-1|TRBV5-1|TRBD1
CASSLRPGGDLNEQFF
TGCGCCAGCAGCTTGCGGCCAGGGGGCGATTTAAATGAGCAGTTCTTC
>NA|TRBJ2-3|TRBV6-6|NA
CASVREPYTDTQYF
TGTGCCAGCGTGCGGGAACCGTATACAGATACGCAGTATTTT
>NA|TRBJ2-3|TRBV11-2|TRBD2
CASSLDKSRGASGRDTQYF
TGTGCCAGCAGCTTAGATAAGAGTAGGGGGGCTAGCGGGAGAGATACGCAGTATTTT
>NA|TRBJ2-5|TRBV2|NA
CASSEQGILETQYF
TGTGCCAGCAGTGAACAGGGGATTTTGGAGACCCAGTACTTC
>NA|TRBJ2-5|TRBV6-1|TRBD2
CASSSGTSPQYF
TGTGCCAGCAGTTCCGGGACTAGCCCCCAATACTTC
>NA|TRBJ2-7|TRBV7-9|TRBD2
CASSSSGGSYEQYF
TGTGCCAGCAGTTCTAGCGGGGGATCCTACGAGCAGTACTTC